The 10 T cell receptor beta chains below were found in one sample sequenced in a study of Graves' ophthalmopathy and Graves' hyperthyroidism. The TCR beta CDR3 regions underwent amplification from RNA transcripts. HTBI-primed RT-PCR formed the first round, and a multiplex PCR formed the second. Each CDR3 protein is one row after TCRdb ran MiXCR on the multiplex PCR reads. The table records some 750,000 distinct CDR3 sequences, roughly two fifths of them present only once. Sequencing used peripheral blood. The receptors stem from an adult man with Graves' ophthalmopathy.

V is TRBV25-1 and J is TRBJ1-1, with TRBD1 as a possible D gene (5 bases). The CDR3 has 15 amino acids. Trimming left V 6 bases short and J 3 bases short, with 17 bases between. Germline-derived CDR1 and CDR2 are MGHDK and SYGVNS. The CDR3 here is CASSAQTGGDTEAFF. The CDR3 bases are TGTGCCAGCAGCGCCCAAACAGGTGGAGACACTGAAGCTTTCTTT.

This clonotype has more than one count but fewer than ten. CDR3 DNA: TGTGCCAGCAGGTCAGAGGCCAACGTCCTGACTTTC. Its protein product is CASRSEANVLTF. The J gene is TRBJ2-6, the V gene TRBV28; D gene unclear. The germline V gene encodes CDR1 MDHEN and CDR2 SYDVKM. The CDR3 is 12 residues long. Trimming pared 6 bases from V and 6 bases from J, leaving 6 bases between. Full variable domain (missing parts from reference TRBV28 and TRBJ2-6): DVKVTQSSRYLVKRTGEKVFLECVQDMDHENMFWYRQDPGLGLRLIYFSYDVKMKEKGDIPEGYSVSREKKERFSLILESASTNQTSMYLCASRSEANVLTFGAGSRLTVL.

This clonotype occurred a few times. J is TRBJ1-2 and V is TRBV11-1, with D unclear. Germline assignment: CDR1 SGHAT and CDR2 FQDESV (reference sequence). The CDR3 is 9 amino acids. With 3 bases removed from V and 8 bases from J, the gap between germline ends came to 1 base. The CDR3 DNA reads as TGTGCCAGCAGCTTGGGCTACACCTTC. It specifies CASSLGYTF.

A few counts support this clonotype. The chain is built from TRBV12-3 or TRBV12-4 and TRBJ1-4; D not resolved. The CDR3 runs 13 residues. V lost 8 bases, J lost 7 bases, and 14 bases lay in between. The CDR3 DNA is TGTGCCAGCGAGGGTCCGGGCGGTGAAAAACTGTTTTTT. Translation gives CASEGPGGEKLFF.

This chain connects TRBV11-1 to TRBJ2-2; tentative D call: TRBD2 (7 bases). Germline CDR1 and CDR2: SGHAT and FQDESV (reference sequence). Trimming took off 6 bases at V and 3 bases at J, with 23 bases between the two ends. This CDR3 spans 18 amino acids. CDR3 sequence (DNA): TGTGCCAGCAGTTACCTGGGGGGGCGAGCTGCCGACACCGGGGAGCTGTTTTTT. This codes for CASSYLGGRAADTGELFF.

Of note for this clonotype: One end of the junction fails to match germline, which may point to a read error. V is TRBV7-9 and J is TRBJ2-5, with TRBD2 as a possible D gene (5 bases). The CDR3 loop spans 12 amino acids. The germline V gene has CDR1 SEHNR and CDR2 FQNEAQ (reference sequence). The CDR3 DNA reads TGTGCCAGCAGCGAGGGTTTGGAGATCCAGTACTTC. As protein: CASSEGLEIQYF.

This clonotype has at least ten counts. The genes are TRBV2 and TRBJ2-5, with 7 bases matching TRBD1. CDR1 and CDR2 from the germline V gene are SNHLY and FYNNEI. Trimming cost V 6 bases and J 4 bases; bases outside gene matches: 5. The CDR3 consists of 13 residues. Here the CDR3 reads CASRVNRGETQYF. DNA of the CDR3: TGTGCCAGCAGGGTGAACAGGGGAGAGACCCAGTACTTC.

CDR3 nucleotides: TGCAGTGCCGCTCAGGGTACATCAGGAAACACCATATATTTT. Protein: CSAAQGTSGNTIYF. V gene TRBV20-1 combines with J gene TRBJ1-3, with a weak D call TRBD1 (5 bases). Germline loops: CDR1 DFQATT, CDR2 SNEGSKA (reference sequence). Trimming took 6 bases from V and 4 from J, leaving 16 bases between them. The length of the CDR3 is 14 residues.

This clonotype was found many times. The V and J genes are TRBV7-9 and TRBJ1-1; the match to TRBD1 covers 9 bases. The CDR3 extends over 14 amino acids. The junction had 5 bases not matched to a gene; V was cut back by 2 bases and J by 7 bases. Germline V gene lookup returns CDR1 SEHNR and CDR2 FQNEAQ (reference sequence). The CDR3 coding sequence is TGTGCCAGCAGCTTAAGGGACAGGGAGATTGAAGCTTTCTTT. This sequence encodes CASSLRDREIEAFF.

This clonotype has just a few counts. V usage is TRBV6-6 and J usage is TRBJ2-5; 13 bases fit TRBD2. Trimming at V came to 7 bases and at J to 2 bases, leaving 1 base not matched to a gene. This CDR3 is built from 14 residues. CDR1 is MNHNY, CDR2 SVGAGI, per germline (reference sequence). The CDR3 protein is CASKGLAGQETQYF. The CDR3 bases are TGTGCCAGCAAGGGACTAGCGGGACAAGAGACCCAGTACTTC.